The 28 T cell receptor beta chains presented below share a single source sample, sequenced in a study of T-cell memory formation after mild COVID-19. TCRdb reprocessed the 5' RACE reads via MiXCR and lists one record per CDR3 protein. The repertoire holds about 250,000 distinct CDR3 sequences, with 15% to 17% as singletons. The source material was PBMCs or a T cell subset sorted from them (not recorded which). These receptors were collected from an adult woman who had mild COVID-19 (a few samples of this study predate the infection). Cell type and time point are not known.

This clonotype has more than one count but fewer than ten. DNA for the CDR3: TGTGCCACCAGTGACCCGGTCAGCCGGACTGGGGCCAACGTCCTGACTTTC. Translating gives CATSDPVSRTGANVLTF. The chain links TRBV24-1 to TRBJ2-6; D unclear. CDR1 and CDR2 from the germline V gene are KGHDR and SFDVKD. This CDR3 spans 17 amino acids. Trimming stripped 4 bases from V and 2 bases from J, with 14 bases between.

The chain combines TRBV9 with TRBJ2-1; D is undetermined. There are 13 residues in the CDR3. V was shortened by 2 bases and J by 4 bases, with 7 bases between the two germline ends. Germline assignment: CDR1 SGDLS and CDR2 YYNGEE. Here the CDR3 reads CASSVYDYNEQFF. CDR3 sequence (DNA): TGTGCCAGCAGCGTGTACGATTACAATGAGCAGTTCTTC.

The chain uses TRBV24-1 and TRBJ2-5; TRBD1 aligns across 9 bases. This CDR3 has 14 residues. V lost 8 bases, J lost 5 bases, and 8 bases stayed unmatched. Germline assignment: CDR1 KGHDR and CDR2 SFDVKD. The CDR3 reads CATNPGQGLETQYF. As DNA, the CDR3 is TGTGCCACCAACCCGGGACAGGGTTTGGAGACCCAGTACTTC.

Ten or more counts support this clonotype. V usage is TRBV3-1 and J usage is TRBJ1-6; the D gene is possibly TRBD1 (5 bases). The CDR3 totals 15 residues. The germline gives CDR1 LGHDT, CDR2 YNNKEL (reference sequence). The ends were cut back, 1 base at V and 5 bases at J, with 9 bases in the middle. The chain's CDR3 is CASSQVTGHNSPLHF. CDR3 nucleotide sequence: TGTGCCAGCAGCCAAGTTACAGGCCATAATTCACCCCTCCACTTT.

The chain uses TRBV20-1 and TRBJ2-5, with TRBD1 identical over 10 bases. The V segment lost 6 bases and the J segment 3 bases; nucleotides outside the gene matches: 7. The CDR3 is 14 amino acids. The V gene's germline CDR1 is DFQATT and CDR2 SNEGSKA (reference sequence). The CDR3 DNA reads TGCAGTGCACCAGTGGGACAGGGGAAAGAGACCCAGTACTTC. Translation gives CSAPVGQGKETQYF.

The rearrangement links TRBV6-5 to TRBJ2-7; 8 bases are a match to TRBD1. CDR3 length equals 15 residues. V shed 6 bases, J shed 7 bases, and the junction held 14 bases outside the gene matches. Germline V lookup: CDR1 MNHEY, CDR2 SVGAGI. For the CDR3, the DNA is TGTGCCAGCAGCCGCTCCCGGACAGGGACGGGGGAGCAGTACTTC. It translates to CASSRSRTGTGEQYF.

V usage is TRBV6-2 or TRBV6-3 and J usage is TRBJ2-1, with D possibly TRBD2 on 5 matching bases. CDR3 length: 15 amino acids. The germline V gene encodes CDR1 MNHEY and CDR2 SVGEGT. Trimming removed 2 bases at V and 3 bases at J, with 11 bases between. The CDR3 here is CASSYVLGGYNEQFF. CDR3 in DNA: TGTGCCAGCAGTTACGTGCTAGGAGGCTACAATGAGCAGTTCTTC.

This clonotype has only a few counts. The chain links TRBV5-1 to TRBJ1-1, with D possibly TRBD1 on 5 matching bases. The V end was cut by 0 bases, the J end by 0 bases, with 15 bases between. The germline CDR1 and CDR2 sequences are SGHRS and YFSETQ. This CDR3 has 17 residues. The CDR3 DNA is TGCGCCAGCAGCTTGGGGGCCAGCGACAGAGTGAACACTGAAGCTTTCTTT. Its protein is CASSLGASDRVNTEAFF.

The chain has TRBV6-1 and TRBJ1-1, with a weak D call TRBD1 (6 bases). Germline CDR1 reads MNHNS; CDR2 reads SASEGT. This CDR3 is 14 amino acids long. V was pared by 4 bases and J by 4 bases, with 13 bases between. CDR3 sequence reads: CASSALTGTTEAFF. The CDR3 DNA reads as TGTGCCAGCAGTGCCCTCACAGGGACCACTGAAGCTTTCTTT.

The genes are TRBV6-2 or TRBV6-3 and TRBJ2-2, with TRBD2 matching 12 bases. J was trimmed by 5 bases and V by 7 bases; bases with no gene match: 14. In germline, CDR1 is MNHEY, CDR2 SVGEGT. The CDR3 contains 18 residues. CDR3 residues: CASNPAHLAGGPTGELFF. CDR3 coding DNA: TGTGCCAGCAATCCCGCTCACCTAGCGGGAGGGCCTACCGGGGAGCTGTTTTTT.

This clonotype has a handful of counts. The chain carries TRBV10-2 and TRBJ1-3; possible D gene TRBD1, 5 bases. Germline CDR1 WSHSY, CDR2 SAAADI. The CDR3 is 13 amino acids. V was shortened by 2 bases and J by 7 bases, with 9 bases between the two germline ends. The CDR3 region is CASSEARVNTIYF. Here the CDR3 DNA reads TGCGCCAGCAGTGAGGCCAGGGTTAACACCATATATTTT.

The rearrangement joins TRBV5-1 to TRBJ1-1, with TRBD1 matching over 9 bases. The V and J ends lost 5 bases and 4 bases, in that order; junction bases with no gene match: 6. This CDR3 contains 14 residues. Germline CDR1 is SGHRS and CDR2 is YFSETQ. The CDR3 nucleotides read TGCGCCAGCAGGGGGGGACAGGGTCGCACTGAAGCTTTCTTT. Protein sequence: CASRGGQGRTEAFF.

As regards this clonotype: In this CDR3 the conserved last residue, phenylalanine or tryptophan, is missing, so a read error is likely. In nucleotides, the CDR3 is TGCAGTGCTGGGGACAGGGGTTTGAGCACAGATACGCAGTATCTT. It translates to CSAGDRGLSTDTQYL. The chain links TRBV20-1 to TRBJ2-3; 10 nucleotides align to TRBD1. Per the germline V gene, CDR1 is DFQATT and CDR2 is SNEGSKA (reference sequence). V shed 5 bases, J shed 0 bases, and the junction held 5 bases outside the gene matches. The CDR3 spans 15 residues.

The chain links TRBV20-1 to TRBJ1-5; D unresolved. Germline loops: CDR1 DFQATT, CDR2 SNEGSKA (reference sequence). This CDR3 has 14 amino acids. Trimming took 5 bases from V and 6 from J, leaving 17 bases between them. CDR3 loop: CSAAWLDSGQPQHF. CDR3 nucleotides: TGCAGTGCTGCCTGGTTAGATTCGGGTCAGCCCCAGCATTTT.

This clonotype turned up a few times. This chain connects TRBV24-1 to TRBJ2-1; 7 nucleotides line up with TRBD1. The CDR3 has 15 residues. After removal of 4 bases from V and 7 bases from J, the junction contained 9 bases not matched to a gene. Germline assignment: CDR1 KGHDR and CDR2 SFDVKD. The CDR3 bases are TGTGCCACCAGTGACCCCTCCTTGGGACAGAATGAGCAGTTCTTC. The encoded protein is CATSDPSLGQNEQFF.

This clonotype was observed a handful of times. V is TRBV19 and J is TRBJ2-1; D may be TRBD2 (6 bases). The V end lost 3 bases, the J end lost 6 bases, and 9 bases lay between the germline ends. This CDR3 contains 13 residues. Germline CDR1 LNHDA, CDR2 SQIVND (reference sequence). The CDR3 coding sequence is TGTGCCAGTAGTATCCTAGCGAGCAATGAGCAGTTCTTC. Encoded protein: CASSILASNEQFF.

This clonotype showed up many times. The CDR3 here is CASSSRGGIQETQYF. DNA of the CDR3: TGTGCCAGCAGCTCGCGGGGGGGCATCCAAGAGACCCAGTACTTC. The V and J genes are TRBV7-2 and TRBJ2-5; 9 bases match TRBD2. Germline CDR1 reads SGHTA; CDR2 reads FQGNSA. J lost 1 base, V lost 4 bases, and 4 bases had no gene match. The CDR3 has 15 amino acids.

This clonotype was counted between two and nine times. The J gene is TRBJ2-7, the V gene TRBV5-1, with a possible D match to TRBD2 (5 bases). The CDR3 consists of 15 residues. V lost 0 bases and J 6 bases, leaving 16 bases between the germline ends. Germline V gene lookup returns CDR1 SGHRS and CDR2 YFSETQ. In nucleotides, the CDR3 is TGCGCCAGCAGCTTGGGAGGGCGAAACCGCCTCGAGCAGTACTTC. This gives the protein CASSLGGRNRLEQYF.

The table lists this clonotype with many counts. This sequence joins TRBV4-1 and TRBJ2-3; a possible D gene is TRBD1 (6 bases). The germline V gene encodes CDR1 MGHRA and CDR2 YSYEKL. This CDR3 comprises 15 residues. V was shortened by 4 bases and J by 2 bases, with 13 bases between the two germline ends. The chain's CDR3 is CASSRVQGNTDTQYF. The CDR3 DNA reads TGCGCCAGCAGCCGCGTTCAGGGGAACACAGATACGCAGTATTTT.

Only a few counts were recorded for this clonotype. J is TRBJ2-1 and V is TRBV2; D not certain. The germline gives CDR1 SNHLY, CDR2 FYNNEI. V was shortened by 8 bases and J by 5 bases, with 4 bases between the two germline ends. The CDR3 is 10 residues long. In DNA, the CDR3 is TGTGCCAGCGCGGACAATGAGCAGTTCTTC. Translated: CASADNEQFF.

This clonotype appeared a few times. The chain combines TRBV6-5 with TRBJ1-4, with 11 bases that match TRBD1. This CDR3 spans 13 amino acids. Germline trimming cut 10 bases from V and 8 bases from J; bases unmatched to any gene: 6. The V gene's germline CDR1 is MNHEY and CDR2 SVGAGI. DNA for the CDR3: TGTGCCACAGAGGACAGGGGGCGAGAAAAACTGTTTTTT. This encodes CATEDRGREKLFF.

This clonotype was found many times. This CDR3 is CASSVIADTEAFF. The DNA of the CDR3 is TGTGCCAGCAGTGTTATTGCGGACACTGAAGCTTTCTTT. The chain recombines TRBV6-1 with TRBJ1-1; D gene uncertain. Germline V CDR1 and CDR2: MNHNS, SASEGT. The CDR3 has 13 amino acids. The V gene lost 4 bases and the J gene lost 3 bases, with 9 bases spanning the gap.

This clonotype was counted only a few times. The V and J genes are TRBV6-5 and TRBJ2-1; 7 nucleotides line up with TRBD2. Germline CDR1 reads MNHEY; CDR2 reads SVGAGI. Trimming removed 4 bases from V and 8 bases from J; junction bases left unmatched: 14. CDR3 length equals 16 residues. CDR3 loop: CASSSDIGRGRHEQFF. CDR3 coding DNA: TGTGCCAGCAGTTCCGATATAGGGAGGGGAAGACATGAGCAGTTCTTC.

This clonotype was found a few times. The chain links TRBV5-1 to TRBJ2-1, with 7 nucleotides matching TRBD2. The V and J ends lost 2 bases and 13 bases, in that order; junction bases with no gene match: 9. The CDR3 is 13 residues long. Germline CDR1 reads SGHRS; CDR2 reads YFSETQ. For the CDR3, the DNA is TGCGCCAGCAGCTTAAATGAGCGGGAAAGACAGTTCTTC. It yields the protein CASSLNERERQFF.

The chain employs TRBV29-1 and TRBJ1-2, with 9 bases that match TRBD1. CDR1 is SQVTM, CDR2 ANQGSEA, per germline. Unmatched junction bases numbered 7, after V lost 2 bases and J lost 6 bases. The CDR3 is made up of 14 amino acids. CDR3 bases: TGCAGCGTTGAAACTACAGGGGGCGGGAATGGCTACACCTTC. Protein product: CSVETTGGGNGYTF.

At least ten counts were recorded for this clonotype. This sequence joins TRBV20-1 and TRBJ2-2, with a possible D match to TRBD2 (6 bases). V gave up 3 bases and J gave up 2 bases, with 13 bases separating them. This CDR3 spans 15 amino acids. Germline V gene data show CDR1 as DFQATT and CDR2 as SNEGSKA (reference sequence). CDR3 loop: CSARSEGTNTGELFF. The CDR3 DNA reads TGCAGTGCTAGGTCGGAGGGAACTAACACCGGGGAGCTGTTTTTT.

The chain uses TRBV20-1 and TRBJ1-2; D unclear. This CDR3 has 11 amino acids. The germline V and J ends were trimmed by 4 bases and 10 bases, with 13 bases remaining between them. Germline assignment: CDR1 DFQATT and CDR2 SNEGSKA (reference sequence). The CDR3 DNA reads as TGCAGTGCTAAGGAGAGGTACGACTACACCTTC. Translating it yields CSAKERYDYTF.

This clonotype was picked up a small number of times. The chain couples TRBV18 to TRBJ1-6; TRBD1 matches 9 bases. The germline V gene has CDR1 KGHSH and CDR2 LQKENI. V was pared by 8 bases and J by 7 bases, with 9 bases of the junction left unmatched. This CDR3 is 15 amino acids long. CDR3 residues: CASTELTGGNSPLHF. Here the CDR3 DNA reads TGTGCCAGCACGGAACTGACAGGGGGAAATTCACCCCTCCACTTT.